This T cell receptor beta chain comes out of a study of cytomegalovirus exposure and HLA in healthy donors. Study-level results: Subsequent analysis found a tendency for first-cohort TCR clusters to co-occur within the 95 to 150 validation repertoires.

Measured with immunoSEQ multiplex PCR; TCRdb has only the in-frame clones, and not every one. The sample records tens of thousands of clones, nearly 96% being singletons. For this clone: Its antigen is unknown.

CDR3 length: 15 residues. The germline V gene has CDR1 GTSNPN and CDR2 SVGIG (reference sequence). Trimming pared 0 bases from V and 4 bases from J, leaving 12 bases between. The sequenced material came from PBMCs. The V and J genes are TRBV30 and TRBJ2-2, with D tentatively TRBD2 (5 bases). The clonotype comes from a woman aged 18-29 years in good health and CMV-seropositive. The chain's CDR3 is CAWSVLGGSTGELFF. The CDR3 DNA sequence: TGTGCCTGGAGTGTACTAGGAGGTTCCACCGGGGAGCTGTTTTTT.